This TCR beta chain was sequenced in a study of regulatory T cells in long-lasting Graves disease. Study-level results: Thyroid tissue was not sampled; only peripheral blood was. Segments TRBV28, TRBJ1-2 and TRBJ2-5 showed preferential usage in persistent disease.

The germline gives CDR1 SGHDT, CDR2 YYEEEE. The CDR3 runs 13 residues. V was cut by 3 bases and J by 5 bases, with 11 bases left in between. Arm-PCR of CDR3 regions and iRepertoire HTBI primers were used to build TCR beta libraries. TCRdb ran MiXCR on the multiplex PCR reads and lists one entry per CDR3 protein. The table lists about 400,000 distinct CDR3 sequences, less than 25% of them singletons. Time point in this sample: persistent/refractory GD, antithyroid drugs over 5 years with positive TRAb. Generation of the TCR library employed RNA extracted from PBMCs. A few counts support this clonotype. What it binds is unknown.

Material: peripheral blood mononuclear cells (PBMCs), obtained when the disease was refractory, from a patient treated with antithyroid drugs. The origin of this receptor is a female donor with Graves disease. This rearrangement joins TRBV5-6 to TRBJ2-5; no definite D call. As DNA, the CDR3 is TGTGCCAGCAGCTCGGACGCAGCGGAGACCCAGTACTTC. Translated, it gives CASSSDAAETQYF.